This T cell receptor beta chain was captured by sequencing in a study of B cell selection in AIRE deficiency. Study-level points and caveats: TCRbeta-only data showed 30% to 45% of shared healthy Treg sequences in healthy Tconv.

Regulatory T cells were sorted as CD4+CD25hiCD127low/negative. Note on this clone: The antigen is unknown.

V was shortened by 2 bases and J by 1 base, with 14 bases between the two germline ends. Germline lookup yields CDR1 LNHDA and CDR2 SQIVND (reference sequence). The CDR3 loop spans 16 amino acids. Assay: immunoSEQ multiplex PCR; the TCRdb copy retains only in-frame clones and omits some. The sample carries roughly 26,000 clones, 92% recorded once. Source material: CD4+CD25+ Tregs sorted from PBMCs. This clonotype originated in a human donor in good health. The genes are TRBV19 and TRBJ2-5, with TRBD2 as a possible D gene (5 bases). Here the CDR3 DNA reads TGTGCCAGTAGTATAAAGGAGAGACTAATCCAAGAGACCCAGTACTTC. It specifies CASSIKERLIQETQYF.